This T cell receptor (beta chain) was profiled in a study of blood T cell repertoires in COVID-19. This CDR3 spans 12 amino acids. CDR1 ENHRY and CDR2 SYGVKD come from the germline V gene. Trimming shortened V by 7 bases and J by 4 bases, and 10 bases separated the two germline ends. Here immunoSEQ multiplex PCR was the method, and the copy in TCRdb shows in-frame clones only, minus some. The sample records around 200,000 clones, roughly nine tenths being singletons. This chain links TRBV10-3 with TRBJ1-1; the D is unclear. Sequencing was performed on peripheral blood. The sequence was collected from a woman in her forties or fifties with acute or convalescent COVID-19. The CDR3 DNA reads TGTGCCATCAAGAGCGGTGGCACTGAAGCTTTCTTT. This translates into CAIKSGGTEAFF.